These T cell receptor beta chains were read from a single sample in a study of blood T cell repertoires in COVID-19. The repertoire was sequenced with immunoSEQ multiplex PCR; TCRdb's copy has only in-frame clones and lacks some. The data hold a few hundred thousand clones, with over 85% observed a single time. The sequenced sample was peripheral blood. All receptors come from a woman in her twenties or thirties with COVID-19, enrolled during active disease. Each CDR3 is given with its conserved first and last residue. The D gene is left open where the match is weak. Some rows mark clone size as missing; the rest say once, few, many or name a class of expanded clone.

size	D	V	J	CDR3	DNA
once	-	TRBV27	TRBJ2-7	CASSPKGRGYEQYF	TGTGCCAGCAGTCCGAAGGGCAGGGGATACGAGCAGTACTTC
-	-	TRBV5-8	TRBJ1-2	CASSSAAIYGYTF	TGTGCCAGCAGCTCCGCAGCGATCTATGGCTACACCTTC
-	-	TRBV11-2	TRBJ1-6	CASRPIPGQSSPLHF	TGTGCCAGCAGACCCATTCCGGGACAAAGTTCACCCCTCCACTTT
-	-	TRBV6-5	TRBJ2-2	CASSYVSTGELFF	TGTGCCAGCAGTTATGTTAGCACCGGGGAGCTGTTTTTT
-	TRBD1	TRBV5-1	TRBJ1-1	CASSFQHGQGLNTEAFF	TGCGCCAGCAGCTTCCAGCATGGACAGGGACTTAACACTGAAGCTTTCTTT
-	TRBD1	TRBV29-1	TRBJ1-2	CSVELPNRGYGYTF	TGCAGCGTTGAGTTGCCGAACAGGGGCTATGGCTACACCTTC
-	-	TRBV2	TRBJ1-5	CASSAQYSNQPQHF	TGTGCCAGCAGTGCCCAGTATAGCAATCAGCCCCAGCATTTT
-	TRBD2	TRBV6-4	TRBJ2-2	CASRRRTSGGLNTGELFF	TGTGCCAGCAGGAGAAGGACTAGCGGGGGGCTGAACACCGGGGAGCTGTTTTTT
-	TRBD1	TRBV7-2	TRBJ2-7	CASSLMGGTGVYEQYF	TGTGCCAGCAGCTTAATGGGCGGGACAGGCGTCTACGAGCAGTACTTC
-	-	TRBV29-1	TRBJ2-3	CSVAGLPTSTDTQYF	TGCAGCGTTGCTGGGCTTCCCACTAGCACAGATACGCAGTATTTT
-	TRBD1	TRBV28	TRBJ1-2	CATQHLTQGVNYGYTF	TGTGCCACCCAACACCTTACACAGGGGGTGAACTATGGCTACACCTTC
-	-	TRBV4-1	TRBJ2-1	CASSQVARPPEQFF	TGCGCCAGCAGCCAAGTCGCGCGTCCCCCTGAGCAGTTCTTC
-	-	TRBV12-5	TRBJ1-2	CASGLVPDSIYYGYTF	TGTGCTAGTGGTTTGGTACCGGACAGCATCTACTATGGCTACACCTTC
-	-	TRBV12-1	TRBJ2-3	CASSRRDLTGWIFTDTQYF	TGTGCCAGCAGCCGCCGGGACTTGACAGGGTGGATTTTCACAGATACGCAGTATTTT
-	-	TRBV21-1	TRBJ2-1	CASDEGAGSGDYNEQFF	TGTGCCAGCGACGAAGGGGCGGGGAGCGGCGACTACAATGAGCAGTTCTTC
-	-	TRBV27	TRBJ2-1	CATQWPGGYNEQFF	TGTGCCACCCAGTGGCCAGGGGGGTACAATGAGCAGTTCTTC
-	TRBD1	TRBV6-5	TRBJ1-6	CASFPDRGRRSPLHF	TGTGCCAGCTTCCCCGACAGGGGTCGGCGCTCACCCCTCCACTTT
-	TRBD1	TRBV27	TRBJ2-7	CASSLGQGADYEQYF	TGTGCCAGCAGTTTGGGACAGGGGGCCGACTACGAGCAGTACTTC
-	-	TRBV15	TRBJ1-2	CATSEGLDYGYTF	TGTGCCACCAGCGAGGGACTGGACTATGGCTACACCTTC
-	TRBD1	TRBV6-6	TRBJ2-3	CASSYKGAEDTQYF	TGTGCCAGCAGTTATAAGGGGGCGGAGGATACGCAGTATTTT
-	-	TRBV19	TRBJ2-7	CASSIEARYEQYF	TGTGCCAGTAGTATAGAGGCACGCTACGAGCAGTACTTC
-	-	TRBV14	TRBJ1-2	CASSQLEIDLNYGYTF	TGTGCCAGCAGCCAGTTGGAGATTGATCTTAACTATGGCTACACCTTC
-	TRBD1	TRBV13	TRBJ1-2	CASSIDRGLGYGYTF	TGTGCCAGCAGCATAGACAGGGGGCTCGGCTATGGCTACACCTTC
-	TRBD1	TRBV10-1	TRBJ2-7	CASSATTGSIYEQYF	TGCGCCAGCAGTGCGACGACAGGGAGTATATACGAGCAGTACTTC
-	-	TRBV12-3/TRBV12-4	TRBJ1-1	CASSAGGTEAFF	TGTGCCAGCAGTGCCGGGGGGACTGAAGCTTTCTTT
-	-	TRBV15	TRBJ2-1	CATSMQPGLANNEQFF	TGTGCCACCAGCATGCAGCCGGGGCTAGCGAACAATGAGCAGTTCTTC
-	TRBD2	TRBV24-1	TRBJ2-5	CATSDPGLAGEETQYF	TGTGCCACCAGTGACCCCGGACTAGCGGGGGAAGAGACCCAGTACTTC
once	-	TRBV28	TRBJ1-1	CASSFRNTEAFF	TGTGCCAGCAGTTTTCGGAACACTGAAGCTTTCTTT
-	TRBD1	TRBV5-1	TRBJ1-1	CASSFTGAEAFF	TGCGCCAGCAGCTTCACAGGGGCCGAAGCTTTCTTT
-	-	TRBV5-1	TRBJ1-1	CASSRAPGTPNTEAFF	TGCGCCAGCAGCAGGGCTCCCGGGACACCGAACACTGAAGCTTTCTTT
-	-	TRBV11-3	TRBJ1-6	CASSIGASGNSPLHF	TGTGCCAGCAGCATAGGGGCTTCGGGGAATTCACCCCTCCACTTT
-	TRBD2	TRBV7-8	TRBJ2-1	CASSPPRLAGGLHEQFF	TGTGCCAGCAGCCCTCCGAGACTAGCGGGGGGGCTGCATGAGCAGTTCTTC
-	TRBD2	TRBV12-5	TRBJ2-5	CASGLSGGQRGETQYF	TGTGCTAGTGGTTTGAGCGGGGGCCAGCGGGGAGAGACCCAGTACTTC
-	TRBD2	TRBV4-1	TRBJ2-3	CASRIVGRGGTDTQYF	TGCGCCAGCAGAATTGTAGGGCGGGGGGGAACAGATACGCAGTATTTT
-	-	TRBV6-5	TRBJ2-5	CAATELGTQYF	TGTGCCGCGACAGAACTCGGGACCCAGTACTTC
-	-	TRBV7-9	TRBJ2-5	CASSLMQGKGETQYF	TGTGCCAGCAGCTTAATGCAGGGAAAGGGCGAGACCCAGTACTTC
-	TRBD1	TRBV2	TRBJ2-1	CASRFDRGGNNEQFF	TGTGCCAGCAGATTCGACAGGGGCGGGAACAATGAGCAGTTCTTC
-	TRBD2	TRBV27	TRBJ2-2	CASSSSRIAGATNTGELFF	TGTGCCAGCAGTTCATCCAGGATAGCGGGTGCCACGAACACCGGGGAGCTGTTTTTT
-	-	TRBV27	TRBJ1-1	CASSPHRESVSNTEAFF	TGTGCCAGCAGTCCTCACAGGGAAAGTGTTTCCAACACTGAAGCTTTCTTT
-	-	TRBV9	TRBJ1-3	CASSSSMREDTIYF	TGTGCCAGCAGCTCCTCAATGAGGGAGGACACCATATATTTT
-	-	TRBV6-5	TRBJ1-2	CASSYSGGIRGYTF	TGTGCCAGCAGTTACTCGGGAGGGATTAGAGGCTACACCTTC
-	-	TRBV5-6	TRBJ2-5	CASSFSGGETQYF	TGTGCCAGCAGCTTTTCAGGGGGGGAGACCCAGTACTTC
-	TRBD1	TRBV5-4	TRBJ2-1	CASNPDDRVDEQFF	TGTGCCAGCAACCCAGACGACAGGGTGGATGAGCAGTTCTTC
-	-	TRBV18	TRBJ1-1	CASSLTTGLRDTEAFF	TGTGCCAGCTCACTGACGACAGGTCTCAGGGACACTGAAGCTTTCTTT
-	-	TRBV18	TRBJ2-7	CASSPMAGSYEQYF	TGTGCCAGCTCACCCATGGCGGGGTCGTACGAGCAGTACTTC
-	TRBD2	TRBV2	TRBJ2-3	CASSGRGFNTDTQYF	TGTGCCAGCAGTGGGCGGGGGTTCAACACAGATACGCAGTATTTT
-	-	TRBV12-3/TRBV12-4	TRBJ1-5	CASSRFQLQPQHF	TGTGCCAGCAGCAGATTTCAGTTGCAGCCCCAGCATTTT
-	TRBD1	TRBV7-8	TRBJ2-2	CASRPGTGLTGELFF	TGTGCCAGCAGGCCCGGGACAGGGCTAACCGGGGAGCTGTTTTTT
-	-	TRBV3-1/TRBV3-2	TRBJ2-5	CASSPDTMKQETQYF	TGTGCCAGCAGCCCCGATACTATGAAGCAAGAGACCCAGTACTTC
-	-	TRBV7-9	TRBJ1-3	CASSPIMSGNTIYF	TGTGCCAGCAGCCCCATTATGAGTGGAAACACCATATATTTT
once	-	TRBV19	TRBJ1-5	CASTAFWGGNQPQHF	TGTGCCAGTACGGCTTTCTGGGGGGGAAATCAGCCCCAGCATTTT
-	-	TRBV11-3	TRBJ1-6	CASSVRGGLGSYNSPLHF	TGTGCCAGCAGCGTGCGAGGGGGTTTGGGCTCCTATAATTCACCCCTCCACTTT
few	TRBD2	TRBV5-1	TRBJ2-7	CASNGGGGTYEQYF	TGCGCCAGCAACGGTGGCGGGGGGACCTACGAGCAGTACTTC
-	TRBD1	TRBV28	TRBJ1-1	CASSLAGGTEAFF	TGTGCCAGCAGTTTAGCAGGGGGGACTGAAGCTTTCTTT
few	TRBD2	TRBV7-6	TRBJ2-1	CASSLSSGDSYNEQFF	TGTGCCAGCAGCTTATCCAGCGGGGACTCCTACAATGAGCAGTTCTTC
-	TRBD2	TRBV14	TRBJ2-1	CASSLLAGGNNEQFF	TGTGCCAGCAGCCTCCTAGCGGGGGGGAACAATGAGCAGTTCTTC
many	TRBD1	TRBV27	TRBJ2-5	CASSDRDHQETQYF	TGTGCCAGCAGTGACAGGGACCACCAAGAGACCCAGTACTTC
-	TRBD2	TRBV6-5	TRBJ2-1	CASRMTGGIYNEQFF	TGTGCCAGCAGAATGACGGGGGGGATTTACAATGAGCAGTTCTTC
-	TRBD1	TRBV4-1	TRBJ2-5	CASSLVVGTGLETQYF	TGCGCCAGCAGCCTAGTAGTCGGGACAGGGCTAGAGACCCAGTACTTC